This entry lists 24 T cell receptor beta chains sequenced from one sample in a study of breast tumors, draining lymph nodes, adjacent tissues. Using its own MiXCR run on the multiplex PCR reads, TCRdb lists one record per CDR3 protein. The sample holds nearly 110,000 distinct CDR3 sequences; around 30% are singletons and the top ten take about 6%. Samples came from axillary lymph nodes draining the breast cancer. The sample was axillary lymph node tissue. The receptors were sampled from a female donor with breast cancer. Some clones in this sample may be carry-over from other donors' samples.

This clonotype was counted many times. The rearrangement links TRBV6-1 to TRBJ1-5; D unresolved. V lost 6 bases and J lost 5, with 11 bases in between. The CDR3 is 13 residues long. Germline V CDR1 and CDR2: MNHNS, SASEGT. The CDR3, as DNA: TGTGCCAGCAGGAGGTTAGCACATCAGCCCCAGCATTTT. As protein: CASRRLAHQPQHF.

The chain carries TRBV5-1 and TRBJ2-7; 7 positions agree with TRBD2. The CDR3 loop spans 14 amino acids. The V and J ends lost 0 bases and 12 bases, in that order; junction bases with no gene match: 12. CDR1 and CDR2 from the germline V gene are SGHRS and YFSETQ. The CDR3 loop reads CASSLASGPYGRYF. CDR3 nucleotide sequence: TGCGCCAGCAGCTTGGCTAGCGGACCCTACGGGCGGTACTTC.

This chain uses TRBV20-1 with TRBJ2-7; 11 positions match TRBD2. The germline V gene has CDR1 DFQATT and CDR2 SNEGSKA (reference sequence). The trim removed 5 bases at V and 3 bases at J, leaving 6 bases unmatched. The CDR3 runs 14 residues. CDR3 sequence: CSAGLAGGLYEQYF. As DNA, the CDR3 is TGCAGTGCTGGATTAGCGGGAGGGCTCTACGAGCAGTACTTC.

Notes on this clonotype: The germline gene is not matched at one end of the junction; a read error may be the cause. This CDR3 is CASSESLAGNTIYF. The DNA of the CDR3 is TGTGCCAGCAGTGAATCCCTAGCGGGAAACACCATCTATTTT. The chain combines TRBV2 with TRBJ1-3; D remains unclear. Germline CDR1 reads SNHLY; CDR2 reads FYNNEI. The CDR3 consists of 14 residues.

This chain connects TRBV19 to TRBJ1-3; no firm D call. This CDR3 comprises 14 residues. V shed 3 bases and J shed 1 base, with 7 bases lying between them. Germline V CDR1 and CDR2: LNHDA, SQIVND (reference sequence). For the CDR3, the DNA is TGTGCCAGTAGTATCTCCGGGTCTGGAAACACCATATATTTT. As protein: CASSISGSGNTIYF.

This clonotype has ten or more counts. The gene calls are TRBV15 and TRBJ1-4; unclear D gene. Germline-derived CDR1 and CDR2 are LNHNV and YYDKDF (reference sequence). Trimming stripped 0 bases from V and 8 bases from J, with 13 bases between. This CDR3 region has 15 residues. The CDR3 spells CATSRDRGFGEKLFF. CDR3 bases: TGTGCCACCAGCAGAGATCGCGGGTTCGGGGAAAAACTGTTTTTT.

The chain has TRBV9 and TRBJ2-1, with 7 nucleotides matching TRBD2. The CDR3 totals 15 residues. With V trimmed by 2 bases and J by 0 bases, 2 bases remained unmatched. Germline CDR1 reads SGDLS; CDR2 reads YYNGEE. CDR3 protein: CASSVGGGSYNEQFF. The CDR3, as DNA: TGTGCCAGCAGCGTTGGGGGGGGCTCCTACAATGAGCAGTTCTTC. The whole variable domain, remainder taken from reference TRBV9 and TRBJ2-1, is DSGVTQTPKHLITATGQRVTLRCSPRSGDLSVYWYQQSLDQGLQFLIQYYNGEERAKGNILERFSAQQFPDLHSELNLSSLELGDSALYFCASSVGGGSYNEQFFGPGTRLTVL.

This clonotype is labeled as medium-sized (0.01 to 0.1%). The chain uses TRBV7-2 and TRBJ1-5; D is unresolved. Germline V gene sequence: CDR1 SGHTA, CDR2 FQGNSA. The germline V and J ends were trimmed by 1 base and 5 bases, with 6 bases remaining between them. The CDR3 consists of 13 residues. The CDR3 region is CASSLERDQPQHF. CDR3 DNA sequence: TGTGCCAGCAGCTTAGAGCGGGATCAGCCCCAGCATTTT.

This clonotype was counted many times. The genes are TRBV6-6 and TRBJ2-7; 8 nucleotides agree with TRBD1. The germline CDR1 and CDR2 sequences are MNHNY and SVGAGI (reference sequence). Unmatched junction bases numbered 7, after V lost 0 bases and J lost 3 bases. The CDR3 spans 16 residues. The CDR3 is CASSYSRSTGGYEQYF. The CDR3 nucleotides are TGTGCCAGCAGTTACTCGAGGTCCACAGGGGGCTACGAGCAGTACTTC.

This clonotype was recorded a few times. The CDR3 loop reads CASSLIWPGQVLVNTEAFF. CDR3 DNA: TGTGCCAGCAGCTTAATTTGGCCGGGACAGGTACTGGTGAACACTGAAGCTTTCTTT. V is TRBV11-2 and J is TRBJ1-1; TRBD1 matches at 8 bases. Germline CDR1 reads SGHAT; CDR2 reads FQNNGV. The CDR3 is 19 amino acids. The V gene end was trimmed by 2 bases and the J gene end by 0 bases; junction bases not matched to a gene: 14.

The chain combines TRBV7-3 with TRBJ1-5, with TRBD1 as a possible D gene (6 bases). The CDR3 covers 15 residues. From germline, CDR1 is SGHTA and CDR2 FQGTGA. The V end lost 2 bases, the J end lost 3 bases, and 11 bases lay between the germline ends. The CDR3 nucleotides read TGTGCCAGCAGCTTACGGGGGCGGGTCAATCAGCCCCAGCATTTT. It encodes CASSLRGRVNQPQHF.

As concerns this clonotype: An end of the junction does not agree with germline; a read error may underlie this. The rearrangement joins TRBV6-4 to TRBJ2-1; a weak D match, TRBD2 (6 bases). The V gene's germline CDR1 is MRHNA and CDR2 SNTAGT. This CDR3 comprises 16 residues. The CDR3 DNA is TGTGCCAGCGGTTCACAGAGCGGGCGGACCAACAATGAACAGTTCTTC. Translated: CASGSQSGRTNNEQFF.

This clonotype was detected many times. The chain joins TRBV11-3 to TRBJ2-2; TRBD1 might be the D (5 bases). The V gene's germline CDR1 is SGHNT and CDR2 YENEEA. The CDR3 is 16 amino acids. V was pared by 6 bases and J by 0 bases, with 14 bases between. CDR3 region: CASSYRQSANTGELFF. DNA of the CDR3: TGTGCCAGCAGTTACAGACAGAGCGCGAACACCGGGGAGCTGTTTTTT.

As to this clonotype: The junction and the germline gene differ at one end; a read error may be behind it. The gene calls are TRBV5-6 and TRBJ1-1; D remains ambiguous. The germline gives CDR1 SGHDT, CDR2 YYEEEE. This CDR3 contains 13 residues. CDR3 DNA: TGTGCCAGCAGCTTGGCAGGCTACACTGAACCTTCCTTT. Translated, it gives CASSLAGYTEPSF.

A note on this clonotype: A much larger clonotype is one base distant, so this may be a read error. The chain employs TRBV25-1 and TRBJ2-1; TRBD1 might be the D (8 bases). The CDR3 consists of 15 residues. Per the germline V gene, CDR1 is MGHDK and CDR2 is SYGVNS. The CDR3 reads CASSLNRGGYNERFF. CDR3 nucleotides: TGTGCCAGCAGTCTAAACAGGGGGGGCTACAATGAGCGGTTCTTC.

This clonotype was counted at least ten times. The V and J genes are TRBV6-4 and TRBJ2-1; 11 nucleotides match TRBD2. V shed 5 bases, J shed 5 bases, and the junction held 5 bases outside the gene matches. The CDR3 spans 15 residues. From germline, CDR1 is MRHNA and CDR2 SNTAGT. The CDR3 DNA reads as TGTGCCAGCAGTCAAACTAGCGGGAGAAACAATGAGCAGTTCTTC. This encodes CASSQTSGRNNEQFF.

Concerning this clonotype itself: A much larger clone is a single base away; this may be a read error. J is TRBJ2-1 and V is TRBV13; 9 bases fit TRBD1. This CDR3 has 16 amino acids. From germline, CDR1 is PRHDT and CDR2 FYEKMQ (reference sequence). V lost 4 bases, J lost 3 bases, and 7 bases stayed unmatched. For the CDR3, the DNA is TGTGCCAGCAGCTATCCCGGGACAGGGAGCTACAATGAGCAGTTCTTC. Translation gives CASSYPGTGSYNEQFF. Full variable domain (rest looked up from reference TRBV13 and TRBJ2-1): AAGVIQSPRHLIKEKRETATLKCYPIPRHDTVYWYQQGPGQDPQFLISFYEKMQSDKGSIPDRFSAQQFSDYHSELNMSSLELGDSALYFCASSYPGTGSYNEQFFGPGTRLTVL.

Concerning this clonotype: The conserved closing phenylalanine or tryptophan is absent in this CDR3, likely reflecting a read error. The DNA is left out, because the CDR3 cannot be placed on it with certainty; the CDR3 is given as TCRdb lists it. CDR3 residues: CASSPGGSSYEQSL. The rearrangement joins TRBV9 to TRBJ2-7; the DNA was not used to check the table's D call, TRBD1. CDR1 is SGDLS and CDR2 is YYNGEE in the germline V gene. Termini included, the CDR3 measures 14 amino acids.

The table lists this clonotype with many counts. The chain has TRBV6-5 and TRBJ1-4; unclear D gene. The V end was cut by 0 bases, the J end by 8 bases, with 10 bases between. Germline V gene sequence: CDR1 MNHEY, CDR2 SVGAGI. This CDR3 is built from 14 residues. The CDR3 loop is CASSYSRGGEKLFF. CDR3 DNA sequence: TGTGCCAGCAGTTACTCCCGGGGTGGGGAAAAACTGTTTTTT.

The V call is TRBV11-3, the J call TRBJ2-3; the D is unclear. Germline CDR1 is SGHNT and CDR2 is YENEEA. Trimming left V 5 bases short and J 0 bases short, with 9 bases between. The CDR3 totals 14 residues. The CDR3 region has the DNA TGTGCCAGCAGCAATAGGAAGAGCACAGATACGCAGTATTTT. Translated, it gives CASSNRKSTDTQYF.

This clonotype was seen many times. The gene calls are TRBV5-1 and TRBJ1-3, with unresolved D. The CDR3 consists of 15 residues. Germline values: CDR1 SGHRS, CDR2 YFSETQ. Trimming pared 0 bases from V and 0 bases from J, leaving 7 bases between. The DNA of the CDR3 is TGCGCCAGCAGCTTGGCGGCAGCCTCTGGAAACACCATATATTTT. It yields the protein CASSLAAASGNTIYF.

Ten or more counts support this clonotype. CDR3 in DNA: TGTGCCAGCAGTTACGCTAGCGGGTGGGATGAGCAGTTCTTC. Its protein product is CASSYASGWDEQFF. The chain recombines TRBV6-6 with TRBJ2-1; 8 bases match TRBD2. Germline V gene lookup returns CDR1 MNHNY and CDR2 SVGAGI (reference sequence). This CDR3 contains 14 residues. The trim removed 2 bases at V and 8 bases at J, leaving 5 bases unmatched.

The chain couples TRBV5-6 to TRBJ2-7; TRBD1 matches at 8 bases. From germline, CDR1 is SGHDT and CDR2 YYEEEE. The junction had 8 bases not matched to a gene; V was cut back by 3 bases and J by 3 bases. The CDR3 runs to 15 residues. Written as DNA, the CDR3 is TGTGCCAGCAGCTCCCGGGACAGGCCGTACTACGAGCAGTACTTC. As protein: CASSSRDRPYYEQYF.

This clonotype was counted many times. The rearrangement links TRBV27 to TRBJ2-7; weak D call: TRBD2 (5 bases). V lost 6 bases and J 1 base, leaving 10 bases between the germline ends. The CDR3 has 13 residues. CDR1 is MNHEY, CDR2 SMNVEV, per germline (reference sequence). CDR3 sequence: CASSFEGSYEQYF. The CDR3 nucleotides are TGTGCCAGCAGCTTCGAGGGTTCCTACGAGCAGTACTTC.